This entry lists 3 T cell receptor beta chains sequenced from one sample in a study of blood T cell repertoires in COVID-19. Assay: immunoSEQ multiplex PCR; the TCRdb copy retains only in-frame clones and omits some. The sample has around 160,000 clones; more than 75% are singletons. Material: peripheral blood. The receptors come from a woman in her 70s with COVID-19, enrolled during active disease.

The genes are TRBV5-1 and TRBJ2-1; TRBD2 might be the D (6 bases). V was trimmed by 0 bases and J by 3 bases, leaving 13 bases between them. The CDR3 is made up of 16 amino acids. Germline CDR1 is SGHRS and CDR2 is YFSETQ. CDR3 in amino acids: CASSLATGRGYNEQFF. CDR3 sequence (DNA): TGCGCCAGCAGCTTGGCAACGGGGCGGGGCTACAATGAGCAGTTCTTC.

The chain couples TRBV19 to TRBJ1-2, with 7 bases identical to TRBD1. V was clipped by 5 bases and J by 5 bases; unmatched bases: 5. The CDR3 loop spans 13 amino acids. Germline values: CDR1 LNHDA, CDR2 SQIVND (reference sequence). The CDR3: CASSSGTEYGYTF. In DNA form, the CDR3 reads TGTGCCAGTAGTTCCGGGACAGAATATGGCTACACCTTC.

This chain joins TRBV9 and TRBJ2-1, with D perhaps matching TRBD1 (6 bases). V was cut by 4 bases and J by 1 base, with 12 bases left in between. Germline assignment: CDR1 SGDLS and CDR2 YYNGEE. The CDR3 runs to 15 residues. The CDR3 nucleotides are TGTGCCAGCAGCCCTTACCAGGGGTCCTACAATGAGCAGTTCTTC. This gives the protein CASSPYQGSYNEQFF.